The clone carrying this TCR beta chain was counted at least ten times. Deletions cut 6 bases from V and 4 bases from J, with 12 bases between. The germline V gene has CDR1 LGHDT and CDR2 YNNKEL (reference sequence). CDR3 length: 13 amino acids. The time point was: patch test 2, 6 weeks after DPC sensitization. Treatment defined: therapeutic diphenylcyclopropenone sensitization with weekly scalp DPC. TCRdb called the RACE reads again in MiXCR, with one record for every CDR3 protein. The data hold approximately 89,000 distinct CDR3 sequences, with about 6.6% observed a single time. This entry belongs to a study of human T cells and chemical hapten exposure.

The V gene is TRBV3-1, the J gene TRBJ1-1; D might be TRBD1 (6 bases). The TCR originated in a woman aged 25 to 39 with alopecia areata. Some clones in this sample may be carry-over from other donors' samples. Sequencing used whole blood, obtained in connection with sensitization to the hapten diphenylcyclopropenone (DPC). CDR3 sequence reads: CASSPQGTTEAFF. The CDR3 DNA sequence: TGTGCCAGCAGTCCACAGGGTACCACTGAAGCTTTCTTT.